The TCR beta chain under discussion was sequenced for a study of T cell responses to AZD1222 COVID-19 vaccine. Study observations and caveats: Repertoires were sampled only after the peak T cell response.

Germline V gives CDR1 SGHNT, CDR2 YYREEE (reference sequence). Trimming removed 3 bases at V and 8 bases at J, with 8 bases between. The CDR3 loop spans 11 amino acids. Clones were sequenced by immunoSEQ multiplex PCR, and TCRdb holds only the in-frame ones, with some missing. The repertoire includes some 120,000 clones, approximately 88% of them detected once, and approximately 7% sits in the top ten. This clone was counted a single time. Antigen: not known. The TCR originated in an adult in good health. The chain combines TRBV5-4 with TRBJ1-2; no reliable D call. Sequenced material: peripheral blood, taken on day 0 of AZD1222 vaccination. The CDR3 DNA reads as TGTGCCAGCAGCTCCGGGCAAGGCTACACCTTC. Its protein is CASSSGQGYTF.